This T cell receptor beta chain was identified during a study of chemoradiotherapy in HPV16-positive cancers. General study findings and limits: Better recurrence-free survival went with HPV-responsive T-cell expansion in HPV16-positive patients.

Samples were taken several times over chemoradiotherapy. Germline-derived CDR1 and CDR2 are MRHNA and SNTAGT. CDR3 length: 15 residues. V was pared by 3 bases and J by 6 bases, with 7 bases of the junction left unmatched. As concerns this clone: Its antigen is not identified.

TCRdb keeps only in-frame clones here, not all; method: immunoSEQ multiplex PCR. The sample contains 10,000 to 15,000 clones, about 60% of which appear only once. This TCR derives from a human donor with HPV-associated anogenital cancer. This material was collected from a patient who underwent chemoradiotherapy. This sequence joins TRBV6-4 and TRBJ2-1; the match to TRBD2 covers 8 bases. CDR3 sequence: CASSESAGGTNEQFF. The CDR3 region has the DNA TGTGCCAGCAGTGAGTCGGCGGGGGGAACCAATGAGCAGTTCTTC.